This record concerns one T cell receptor (beta chain) sequence. TCRdb's table, derived via immunoSEQ multiplex PCR, lists solely in-frame clones and lacks some. Altogether tens of thousands of clones are present, almost 95% being singletons, with the ten largest covering roughly 1.9%. The data are from a study of T cell changes during pregnancy in multiple sclerosis. The CDR3 totals 13 residues. Losses at the gene ends were 8 bases for V and 6 bases for J; bases not matched to a gene: 9. Germline V gives CDR1 MNHEY, CDR2 SVGAGI. The TCR sequence derives from a female donor in good health, enrolled as a control in a pregnancy study. The specimen comprised peripheral blood, sampled in the third trimester of pregnancy. V usage is TRBV6-5 and J usage is TRBJ1-2, with 7 bases matching TRBD1. The CDR3, as DNA: TGTGCCAGCGGAACCGAGACAGGGAATGGCTACACCTTC. Its translation is CASGTETGNGYTF.